Listed here are 11 T cell receptor beta chains from one sample, sequenced in a study of beta chain features in type 1 diabetes. The whole isolated RNA underwent reverse transcription, so sequencing captured expressed TCRB transcripts. TCRdb keeps only in-frame clones here, not all; method: immunoSEQ multiplex PCR. The table includes hundreds of thousands of clones, roughly 17% detected once. The sample consisted of naive CD4+ T cells from blood. These TCRs come from a young woman in good health.

The chain links TRBV7-2 to TRBJ1-5, with a tentative D call TRBD1 (5 bases). In germline, CDR1 is SGHTA, CDR2 FQGNSA. With 3 bases removed from V and 1 base from J, the gap between germline ends came to 13 bases. This CDR3 is built from 16 residues. CDR3 bases: TGTGCCAGCAGCTTGGGGGGAGGGTGGAGCAATCAGCCCCAGCATTTT. Translation gives CASSLGGGWSNQPQHF.

V and J are TRBV18 and TRBJ2-7; TRBD1 might be the D (6 bases). The CDR3 spans 14 residues. Germline V CDR1 and CDR2: KGHSH, LQKENI. V gave up 3 bases and J gave up 7 bases, with 16 bases separating them. The CDR3 spells CASSPYRDRREQYF. Here the CDR3 DNA reads TGTGCCAGCTCACCCTACAGGGATAGGAGGGAGCAGTACTTC.

This clone has just a few counts. The V gene is TRBV19, the J gene TRBJ2-1; no reliable D call. The CDR3 has 14 residues. Germline assignment: CDR1 LNHDA and CDR2 SQIVND (reference sequence). V lost 5 bases, J lost 6 bases, and 14 bases lay in between. CDR3 residues: CASSPLVSGNEQFF. For the CDR3, the DNA is TGTGCCAGTAGTCCCCTCGTTAGTGGCAATGAGCAGTTCTTC.

This clone was counted between two and nine times. The rearrangement uses TRBV2 and TRBJ2-2; D tentatively fits TRBD1 or TRBD2 (6 bases each). This CDR3 spans 13 amino acids. The ends were cut back, 3 bases at V and 6 bases at J, with 8 bases in the middle. Germline lookup yields CDR1 SNHLY and CDR2 FYNNEI. CDR3 sequence (DNA): TGTGCCAGCAGTGAGAGGGGGGCCGGGGAGCTGTTTTTT. Translated: CASSERGAGELFF. Based on the CDR3 plus reference TRBV2 and TRBJ2-2, the full variable domain is EPEVTQTPSHQVTQMGQEVILRCVPISNHLYFYWYRQILGQKVEFLVSFYNNEISEKSEIFDDQFSVERPDGSNFTLKIRSTKLEDSAMYFCASSERGAGELFFGEGSRLTVL.

About this clone: Other DNA sequences from this sample encode an identical CDR3 as well. The chain links TRBV6-5 to TRBJ1-2, with 10 bases lining up with TRBD1. The CDR3 is 14 amino acids. The germline V gene encodes CDR1 MNHEY and CDR2 SVGAGI. The J segment lost 2 bases and the V segment lost 5 bases, leaving 2 bases of the junction unmatched. The CDR3 coding sequence is TGTGCCAGCAGTACGGGACAGGGGAACTATGGCTACACCTTC. Translating it yields CASSTGQGNYGYTF.

This clone was seen only a few times. Here the CDR3 reads CASSLALPYEQYF. Here the CDR3 DNA reads TGTGCCAGCAGCTTAGCCCTACCCTACGAGCAGTACTTC. The chain employs TRBV7-9 and TRBJ2-7; D is ambiguous. The germline V gene encodes CDR1 SEHNR and CDR2 FQNEAQ (reference sequence). The CDR3 covers 13 residues. Deletions cut 0 bases from V and 2 bases from J, with 5 bases between.

The sample holds a few counts of this clone. The rearrangement links TRBV28 to TRBJ2-7, with D uncertain. The CDR3 totals 12 residues. The germline V and J ends were trimmed by 3 bases and 7 bases, with 10 bases remaining between them. CDR1 and CDR2 (germline): MDHEN, SYDVKM. The DNA for the CDR3 is TGTGCCAGCAGTTTTGCCGGTTGGGAGCAGTACTTC. Translating it yields CASSFAGWEQYF.

The V and J genes are TRBV7-2 and TRBJ1-2, with D possibly TRBD1 on 5 matching bases. The CDR3 runs to 14 residues. V dropped 5 bases and J dropped 3 bases, with 13 bases sitting between them. Germline loops: CDR1 SGHTA, CDR2 FQGNSA. Here the CDR3 DNA reads TGTGCCAGCAGCCCGGTCGGGACCCACTATGGCTACACCTTC. It yields the protein CASSPVGTHYGYTF.

V and J are TRBV5-6 and TRBJ1-5, with no clear D. The CDR3 consists of 13 residues. CDR1 and CDR2 (germline): SGHDT, YYEEEE. Trimming shortened V by 1 base and J by 3 bases, and 5 bases separated the two germline ends. The CDR3 loop reads CASSLSDNQPQHF. DNA of the CDR3: TGTGCCAGCAGCTTGAGTGACAATCAGCCCCAGCATTTT.

There are a few counts of this clone. V usage is TRBV5-6 and J usage is TRBJ2-7, with unresolved D. There are 13 residues in the CDR3. The germline V and J ends were trimmed by 3 bases and 2 bases, with 9 bases remaining between them. In germline, CDR1 is SGHDT, CDR2 YYEEEE. In nucleotides, the CDR3 is TGTGCCAGCAGCTCCAGCAGAGCCTACGAGCAGTACTTC. Protein: CASSSSRAYEQYF.

This clone came up a few times. Other nucleotide sequences in the sample specify the same CDR3. The gene calls are TRBV28 and TRBJ2-7, with D unclear. This CDR3 comprises 10 residues. The germline V and J ends were trimmed by 5 bases and 4 bases, with 3 bases remaining between them. Germline loops: CDR1 MDHEN, CDR2 SYDVKM. DNA for the CDR3: TGTGCCAGCAGTAGATACGAGCAGTACTTC. Its translation: CASSRYEQYF. Looking up the rest from reference TRBV28 and TRBJ2-7 gives the full variable domain: DVKVTQSSRYLVKRTGEKVFLECVQDMDHENMFWYRQDPGLGLRLIYFSYDVKMKEKGDIPEGYSVSREKKERFSLILESASTNQTSMYLCASSRYEQYFGPGTRLTVT.